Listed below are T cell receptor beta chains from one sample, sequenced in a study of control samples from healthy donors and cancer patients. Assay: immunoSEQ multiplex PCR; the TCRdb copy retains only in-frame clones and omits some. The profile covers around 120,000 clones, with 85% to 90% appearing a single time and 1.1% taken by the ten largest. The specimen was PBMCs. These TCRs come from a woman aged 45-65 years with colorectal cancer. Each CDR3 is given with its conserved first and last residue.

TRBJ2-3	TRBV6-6	CASSWTRDLGTDTQYF
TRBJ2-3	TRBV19	CASSARGLVGTDTQYF
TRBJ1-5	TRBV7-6	CASSLVWVGNQPQHF
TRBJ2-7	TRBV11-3	CASSPRSGYEQYF
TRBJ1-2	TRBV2	CASSQQGFGYGYTF
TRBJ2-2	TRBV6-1	CASSEGVLTASGELFF
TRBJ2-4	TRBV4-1	CASSLLGVKKNIQYF
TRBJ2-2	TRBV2	CASRASAGELFF
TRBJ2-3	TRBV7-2	CASSSGLAGGWDTQYF
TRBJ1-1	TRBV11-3	CASSLERDTEAFF
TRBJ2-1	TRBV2	CASSAYEQFF
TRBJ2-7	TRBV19	CASSTDQGYEQYF
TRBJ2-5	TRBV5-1	CASSLAPWGQETQYF
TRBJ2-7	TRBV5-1	CASSFRDRVNEQYF
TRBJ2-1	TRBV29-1	CSVDELSGWGGEQFF
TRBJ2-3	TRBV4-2	CASSQDRELDTQYF
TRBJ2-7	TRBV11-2	CASSRSNGDEQYF
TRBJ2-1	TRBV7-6	CASSLRLAGGQAQFF
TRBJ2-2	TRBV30	CAWKGFGGVNTGELFF
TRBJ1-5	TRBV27	CASSLTYNQPQHF
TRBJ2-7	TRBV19	CASSIGTSFYEQYF
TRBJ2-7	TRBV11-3	CASSFLGAGLARIHF
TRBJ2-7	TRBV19	CASSIDPGRAYEQYF
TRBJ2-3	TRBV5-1	CASSFGVSTDTQYF
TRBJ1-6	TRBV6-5	CASTPSGNSPLHF
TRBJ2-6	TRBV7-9	CASRVRGQASSGANVLTF
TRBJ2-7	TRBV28	CASSLRDEQYF
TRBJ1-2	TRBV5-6	CASSLTSGQGSGGHTF
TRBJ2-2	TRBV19	CASSKAGTGGTGELFF
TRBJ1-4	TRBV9	CASSVTGDSEKLFF
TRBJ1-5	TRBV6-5	CATERLRAQHF
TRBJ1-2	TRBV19	CASSIAPGGGYTF
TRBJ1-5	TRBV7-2	CASSETGQPQHF
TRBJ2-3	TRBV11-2	CASSLVTDTQYF
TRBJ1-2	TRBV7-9	CASSLGQAGVYGYTF
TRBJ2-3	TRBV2	CASKSGRAVLTDTQYF
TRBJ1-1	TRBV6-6	CASTHLGQEAFF
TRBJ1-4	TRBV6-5	CASSGTGNEKLFF
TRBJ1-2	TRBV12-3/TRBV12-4	CASYYRGGYTF
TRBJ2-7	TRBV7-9	CASSLGLAGIESYEQYF
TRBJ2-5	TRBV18	CASSPLREVETQYF
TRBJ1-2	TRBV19	CASRRQDGGGYTF